The sequence of this T cell receptor beta chain was determined in a study of control samples from healthy donors and cancer patients. Some clones are missing from TCRdb's copy, which holds only in-frame ones; the method was immunoSEQ multiplex PCR. The repertoire holds 90,000 to 150,000 clones, with 70% to 90% as singletons. The CDR3 loop spans 13 amino acids. The V end lost 5 bases, the J end lost 5 bases, and 12 bases lay between the germline ends. Per the germline V gene, CDR1 is SGHTA and CDR2 is FQGNSA. The source of this sequence is a man aged 40-50 years in good health. V gene TRBV7-2 combines with J gene TRBJ1-1; D gene unclear. The sequenced material came from blood. The CDR3 is CASSLYVSTEAFF. CDR3 sequence (DNA): TGTGCCAGCAGCCTGTATGTCAGTACTGAAGCTTTCTTT.